This T cell receptor beta chain was identified in a study of T-cell reconstitution after alpha-beta-depleted transplantation in children. Study-wide results and caveats: Most T-cell counts and diversity one year after the transplant came from T cells that were newly produced. By about two months after transplant, alpha-beta T cells reportedly arose from several hundred graft clones that had expanded. TCRbeta diversity was high at day 60 in some patients (a result of surviving recipient T cells and thymic progenitors).

TCRbeta library construction was performed incorporating unique molecular identifiers. A single record per CDR3 protein comes from TCRdb applying MiXCR to the PCR reads. The table shows about 490,000 distinct CDR3 sequences, with over 9.5% occurring only once. This clonotype was picked up many times. Its antigen is not identified. The clonotype was recovered from a child aged 2 to 15 with inherited bone marrow failure, due to receive a stem cell transplant. This sample comprised PBMCs, obtained before TCRalphabeta/CD19-depleted stem cell transplant.

The CDR3 DNA reads as TGCGCCAGCAGCCAAGTCGGGGGGGCCAAAAACATTCAGTACTTC. It is translated as CASSQVGGAKNIQYF. V usage is TRBV4-3 and J usage is TRBJ2-4; 7 bases map to TRBD2. CDR3 length: 15 residues. Trimming took 1 base from V and 1 from J; bases not matched to a gene: 1. Germline V lookup: CDR1 LGHNA, CDR2 YSLEER.